This T cell receptor beta chain was captured by sequencing in a study of T-cell reconstitution after alpha-beta-depleted transplantation in children (dated by TCRdb to about 2016). For the wider study: T-cell immune reconstitution after TCRalphabeta/CD19-depleted allogeneic hematopoietic cell transplantation in children was quantitatively tracked in the study by means of TCR repertoire profiling.

The library was generated by PCR. Instrument used: Illumina HiSeq 2500. Molecular barcoding was employed in the preparation of TCR libraries, with unique molecular identifiers being used to normalize TCRbeta repertoire quantification. Using fastp trimming at Q25 and MiXCR clonotype assembly, TCRdb reanalyzed the public sequencing data and kept in-frame beta chains. Rows with a matching CDR3 protein are joined into one entry that keeps the most common DNA and genes. The sample records 900,000 or so distinct CDR3 sequences, roughly 15% of which are singletons. The ten biggest clones cover about 4.6% of the sample. General study outcomes and caveats: The high TCRbeta diversity at day 60 in some patients was ascribed to recipient T cells and intrathymic progenitors that had survived conditioning. About two months after transplant, the apparently early recovery of alphabetaT-cell counts reportedly depended on just several hundred clones that had expanded rapidly and came from non-depleted graft cells. The frequencies of hyperexpanded clones fell over the following months, and after one year, T-cell counts and TCRbeta diversity were mostly attributed to newly produced T cells.

The germline V gene yields MGHRA for CDR1 and YSYEKL for CDR2. The trim is 5 bases for V and 9 bases for J, with a gap of 20 bases between the germline ends. There are 15 amino acids in the CDR3, from cysteine to phenylalanine inclusive. The retained sequence is limited to the CDR3, 45 bases, with the frame set at the first base. Note on this clonotype: The antigen it recognizes is unknown. No much larger clone exists at a distance of one base, and base qualities are not known.

The treatment or condition label for this specimen denotes: allogeneic hematopoietic cell transplantation with graft depleted of TCRalphabeta T cells and CD19 B cells. The children who served as transplant recipients had been given grafts of TCRalphabeta/CD19-depleted allogeneic hematopoietic cells. The source material was PBMCs, mostly from graft donor cells, sampled 360 days after TCRalphabeta/CD19-depleted stem cell transplant. The chain is assembled from TRBV4-1 and TRBJ2-1; a weak D assignment points to TRBD2 (5 bases agree). The clonotype originates from a male patient aged 10 to 17 who had a stem cell transplant for acute lymphoblastic leukemia, so the T cells may come from the graft donor. For the CDR3, the sequence is CASSKGQALRGEQFF. The DNA sequence is TGCGCCAGCAGCAAAGGGCAGGCTTTACGGGGTGAGCAGTTCTTC.